This T cell receptor beta chain was observed in a study of CD8 T cells in Susac syndrome (dated by TCRdb to between 2019 and 2020). Notes on the research overall: Repertoire sequencing was used to test whether CD8+ T cell activation and differentiation in Susac syndrome was antigen driven.

Peripheral blood CD8+ and CD4+ T cells from healthy donors, Susac syndrome patients and multiple sclerosis patients were profiled by high-throughput TCR beta sequencing. Multiple sclerosis controls were treatment-naive patients with stable or active relapsing-remitting disease fulfilling revised McDonald criteria. Bulk CD8+ and CD4+ T cells were purified by magnetic negative isolation, whereas CD8+ TEMRA cells were enriched by FACS. Blood was drawn into EDTA tubes, processed within 24 hours, and PBMCs were isolated by density gradient centrifugation. PBMCs intended for TCR sequencing were cryopreserved in liquid nitrogen and thawed later in a water bath at 37 degrees C. A purity of at least 90% was achieved for sorted or isolated CD4+, CD8+ and CD8+ TEMRA cells. Clipping removes 5 bases from V and 3 bases from J, with 6 as the unmatched junction base count. The cysteine opens and the phenylalanine closes a CDR3 of 15 amino acids. Only CDR3 DNA is held: 45 bases, read in frame from base 1.

RNA was extracted with the RNeasy kit and 0.5 to 1 ug was reverse transcribed using random hexamers. The immunoSEQ multiplex PCR assay, which covers 54 Vbeta and 13 Jbeta segments, was used to amplify TCR beta CDR3 regions. PCR amplification bias was corrected using a synthetic template baseline for primer optimization and computational correction. In the authors' own workflow: Reads were assigned to V, D and J genes according to IMGT and analyzed in immunoSEQ Analyzer, with only productive sequences retained. Clonality was computed as one minus Shannon entropy normalized by log2 of the number of productive unique sequences. For each patient and control, public and private clones were evaluated among the 100 most prevalent clones. Clones were defined as Susac-specific when absent from the healthy and MS cohorts, from approximately 1,100 published viral clones and from other ImmuneACCESS disease sequences. The public reads were reprocessed in TCRdb via fastp at Q25 and MiXCR, keeping in-frame beta chains. Duplicate CDR3 protein sequences are folded into a single record with the most common DNA and genes. TCRdb's processing, not the authors', yielded these V and J calls. For this sample the table gives about 120,000 distinct CDR3 sequences, of which around 94% were detected only once. The ten biggest clones cover approximately 0.13% of the sample.

Notes on this clonotype: The antigen it recognizes is unknown. No much larger clonotype is one base removed from it; base qualities were not supplied.

The research as a whole found: The number of individuals in the TCR sequencing and HLA analysis was recognized as being relatively small.

The sequenced material came from CD4+ T cells from PBMCs. The clonotype originates from a human donor with multiple sclerosis. This sequence uses TRBV12-3 or TRBV12-4 and TRBJ2-2, with TRBD1 identical over 7 junction bases. The CDR3 corresponds to CASSTRTGYTGELFF. The DNA reads TGTGCCAGCAGTACGCGGACAGGCTACACCGGGGAGCTGTTTTTT.